The T cell receptor beta chain under discussion was sequenced for a study of cytomegalovirus exposure and HLA in healthy donors. About the study: The 130 or so validation repertoires, a later analysis reported, used the same platform as the approximately 670 first-cohort repertoires.

Findings and limits, study-wide: Testing in vitro showed a few CMV-associated chains specific for CMV antigens.

This table comes from immunoSEQ multiplex PCR, and its TCRdb copy is limited to in-frame clones, with some not included. The table records under 300,000 clones, about 86% of them present only once. The validation cohort, a group of 100 to 150 subjects, included the donors and was separate from the roughly 700-subject first cohort. Remarks on this clone: Its antigen is unidentified.

This clonotype was sampled from a woman aged 30 to 39 in good health and CMV-seropositive. Specimen: PBMCs.

The CDR3 loop is CASSTGGASYGYTF. CDR3 sequence (DNA): TGTGCCAGCAGCACAGGGGGCGCGAGCTATGGCTACACCTTC. The gene calls are TRBV7-8 and TRBJ1-2; 9 nucleotides line up with TRBD1. Germline V CDR1 and CDR2: SGHVS, FQNEAQ. V shed 5 bases and J 4 bases; nucleotides not matched to a gene: 5. The CDR3 has 14 amino acids. The full variable domain, its missing parts supplied by reference TRBV7-8 and TRBJ1-2, is GAGVSQSPRYKVAKRGQDVALRCDPISGHVSLFWYQQALGQGPEFLTYFQNEAQLDKSGLPSDRFFAERPEGSVSTLKIQRTQQEDSAVYLCASSTGGASYGYTFGSGTRLTVV.